These 28 T cell receptor beta chains came from one sample sequenced in a study of T cell repertoires in cytomegalovirus infection. TCRdb reanalysed the reads using MiXCR and keeps one entry per CDR3 protein. The sample holds around 100,000 distinct CDR3 sequences, around 30% seen once. Antigens for these TCRs are unknown. Sequencing was performed on CD8+ T cells from cultured PBMCs, taken from culture after CMV antigen stimulation. These receptors came from a human donor in good health (CMV status not recorded). Some clones in this sample may be carry-over from other donors' samples.

This clonotype was seen repeatedly, ten times or more. Here the CDR3 reads CASSDPGQGRNEQFF. DNA of the CDR3: TGTGCCAGCAGTGATCCGGGACAGGGAAGAAATGAGCAGTTCTTC. This chain joins TRBV6-2 or TRBV6-3 and TRBJ2-1, with 9 bases matching TRBD1. Germline assignment: CDR1 MNHEY and CDR2 SVGEGT. V lost 5 bases to trimming and J lost 7 bases; unmatched junction nucleotides: 9. The length of the CDR3 is 15 residues.

The chain recombines TRBV7-6 with TRBJ1-1; no definite D call. V dropped 7 bases and J dropped 2 bases, with 11 bases sitting between them. CDR1 and CDR2 from the germline V gene are SGHVS and FNYEAQ. The CDR3 is 13 amino acids. The CDR3 region has the DNA TGTGCCAGCACCTCTTCGGCCAACACTGAAGCTTTCTTT. Its translation: CASTSSANTEAFF.

This clonotype came up a few times. The gene calls are TRBV6-2 or TRBV6-3 and TRBJ2-3; TRBD2 aligns across 8 bases. Germline V gene lookup returns CDR1 MNHEY and CDR2 SVGEGT. This CDR3 region has 15 residues. The V and J ends lost 4 bases and 1 base, in that order; junction bases with no gene match: 4. Here the CDR3 DNA reads TGTGCCAGCAGTTTGCGGCGGGGGGGCACAGATACGCAGTATTTT. This translates into CASSLRRGGTDTQYF.

The chain employs TRBV27 and TRBJ2-1; 7 bases map to TRBD1. V was clipped by 0 bases and J by 9 bases; unmatched bases: 2. The CDR3 covers 13 residues. Germline V lookup: CDR1 MNHEY, CDR2 SMNVEV (reference sequence). The CDR3 here is CASSLSGGVEQFF. The DNA of the CDR3 is TGTGCCAGCAGTTTATCAGGGGGCGTTGAGCAGTTCTTC.

This rearrangement joins TRBV6-4 to TRBJ1-4, with 8 bases identical to TRBD1. The CDR3 is 16 amino acids. From germline, CDR1 is MRHNA and CDR2 SNTAGT. J gave up 8 bases and V 2 bases, and 10 bases lay outside the gene matches. As DNA, the CDR3 is TGTGCCAGCAGTGACACGGACAGGGAGTCCCTCGAAAAACTGTTTTTT. Its protein is CASSDTDRESLEKLFF.

The V call is TRBV2, the J call TRBJ2-2, with 10 bases fitting TRBD2. Germline CDR1 reads SNHLY; CDR2 reads FYNNEI. This CDR3 is built from 15 residues. Trimming took 5 bases from V and 7 from J; bases not matched to a gene: 7. The CDR3 is CASSRLAGEIGELFF. DNA for the CDR3: TGTGCCAGCAGTCGCCTAGCGGGGGAGATCGGGGAGCTGTTTTTT.

This clonotype was detected only a few times. The chain combines TRBV29-1 with TRBJ1-2; 10 bases align to TRBD1. V shed 7 bases, J shed 3 bases, and the junction held 2 bases outside the gene matches. This CDR3 region has 12 residues. Germline V gene lookup returns CDR1 SQVTM and CDR2 ANQGSEA. DNA of the CDR3: TGCAGCGGAGGGACAGGGGACTATGGCTACACCTTC. Translated, it gives CSGGTGDYGYTF.

This clonotype was found many times. The CDR3 DNA sequence: TGTGCCAGCAGTTTAGAGTTTTTGGGGGGCAATGCGGACGAGCAGTACTTC. This translates into CASSLEFLGGNADEQYF. The gene calls are TRBV28 and TRBJ2-7; D possibly uses TRBD1 or TRBD2 (6 bases each). V gave up 2 bases and J gave up 5 bases, with 22 bases separating them. Germline values: CDR1 MDHEN, CDR2 SYDVKM. The CDR3 contains 17 residues.

This chain uses TRBV14 with TRBJ1-1, with 9 positions matching TRBD1. Germline V gives CDR1 SGHDN, CDR2 FVKESK. J gave up 5 bases and V 6 bases, and 7 bases lay outside the gene matches. CDR3 size: 14 residues. CDR3 in amino acids: CASSTGTGRTEAFF. The DNA for the CDR3 is TGTGCCAGCAGTACCGGGACAGGGAGAACTGAAGCTTTCTTT.

In its sample, this clonotype was seen a few times. This chain connects TRBV11-2 to TRBJ2-5, with D perhaps TRBD1 (5 bases). Trimming pared 5 bases from V and 4 bases from J, leaving 11 bases between. CDR1 SGHAT and CDR2 FQNNGV come from the germline V gene. The CDR3 totals 13 residues. The DNA for the CDR3 is TGTGCCAGCAGCGGTCATGGGGCAGAGACCCAGTACTTC. This codes for CASSGHGAETQYF.

This clonotype has ten or more counts. The chain carries TRBV5-6 and TRBJ2-7; perhaps TRBD2 as D (5 bases). Germline CDR1 reads SGHDT; CDR2 reads YYEEEE. CDR3 length: 12 amino acids. Trimming removed 3 bases from V and 5 bases from J, with 9 bases in between. The CDR3 nucleotides read TGTGCCAGCAGCTCTGGACTGGACGAGCAGTACTTC. Residues: CASSSGLDEQYF. The whole variable domain, remainder taken from reference TRBV5-6 and TRBJ2-7, is DAGVTQSPTHLIKTRGQQVTLRCSPKSGHDTVSWYQQALGQGPQFIFQYYEEEERQRGNFPDRFSGHQFPNYSSELNVNALLLGDSALYLCASSSGLDEQYFGPGTRLTVT.

The J gene is TRBJ2-7, the V gene TRBV18, with 12 bases lining up with TRBD1. The CDR3 spans 14 residues. Germline loops: CDR1 KGHSH, CDR2 LQKENI. V shed 8 bases, J shed 6 bases, and the junction held 8 bases outside the gene matches. Written as DNA, the CDR3 is TGTGCCAGCGAATCCGGGACAGGGGGCAGCGAGCAGTACTTC. This encodes CASESGTGGSEQYF. Combining the CDR3 with reference TRBV18 and TRBJ2-7 gives the whole variable domain NAGVMQNPRHLVRRRGQEARLRCSPMKGHSHVYWYRQLPEEGLKFMVYLQKENIIDESGMPKERFSAEFPKEGPSILRIQQVVRGDSAAYFCASESGTGGSEQYFGPGTRLTVT.

This clonotype was counted between two and nine times. The chain uses TRBV4-1 and TRBJ1-1, with no clear D. Per the germline V gene, CDR1 is MGHRA and CDR2 is YSYEKL. V was cut by 5 bases and J by 5 bases, with 12 bases left in between. The length of the CDR3 is 13 residues. The CDR3 sequence: CASSGIMETEAFF. The DNA of the CDR3 is TGCGCCAGCAGCGGGATTATGGAAACTGAAGCTTTCTTT.

As concerns this clonotype: A clone one base away is much larger, so this may be a read error. V and J are TRBV7-9 and TRBJ1-1; D ambiguous. The CDR3 contains 14 residues. Per the germline V gene, CDR1 is SEHNR and CDR2 is FQNEAQ (reference sequence). The chain's CDR3 is CAGSEVKGSTEAFF. CDR3 bases: TGTGCCGGCAGCGAGGTTAAAGGGAGCACTGAAGCTTTCTTT.

The table lists this clonotype with a few counts. The V and J genes are TRBV11-2 and TRBJ2-2; D is unresolved. V lost 4 bases, J lost 2 bases, and 14 bases lay in between. CDR3 length equals 16 residues. Germline CDR1 SGHAT, CDR2 FQNNGV. The DNA for the CDR3 is TGTGCCAGCAGCTATTTCCGGGCTGACAACACCGGGGAGCTGTTTTTT. This codes for CASSYFRADNTGELFF. The complete variable domain, with remaining parts taken from reference TRBV11-2 and TRBJ2-2, reads EAGVAQSPRYKIIEKRQSVAFWCNPISGHATLYWYQQILGQGPKLLIQFQNNGVVDDSQLPKDRFSAERLKGVDSTLKIQPAKLEDSAVYLCASSYFRADNTGELFFGEGSRLTVL.

This clonotype was observed a handful of times. CDR3 in DNA: TGTGCCAGCAGTTATTCCCACAGTTTAGATACGCAGTATTTT. Protein sequence: CASSYSHSLDTQYF. This chain links TRBV6-5 with TRBJ2-3; D is unclear. The CDR3 totals 14 residues. Per the germline V gene, CDR1 is MNHEY and CDR2 is SVGAGI. V was cut by 3 bases and J by 5 bases, with 12 bases left in between.

V gene TRBV27 combines with J gene TRBJ2-5, with D uncertain. V shed 5 bases and J shed 2 bases, with 12 bases lying between them. The CDR3 covers 14 residues. The germline V gene encodes CDR1 MNHEY and CDR2 SMNVEV (reference sequence). CDR3 sequence reads: CASSPTLKQETQYF. DNA of the CDR3: TGTGCCAGCAGTCCGACACTGAAACAAGAGACCCAGTACTTC.

The V gene is TRBV11-1, the J gene TRBJ1-2; the match to TRBD1 covers 7 bases. The CDR3 sequence is 14 residues long. Per germline, CDR1 SGHAT and CDR2 FQDESV (reference sequence). Germline trimming cut 3 bases from V and 1 base from J; bases unmatched to any gene: 2. CDR3 sequence (DNA): TGTGCCAGCAGCTTTACAGGGGATAACTATGGCTACACCTTC. The encoded protein is CASSFTGDNYGYTF.

This clonotype has a count of ten or more. The J gene is TRBJ1-1, the V gene TRBV28, with 7 bases fitting TRBD1. The V and J ends lost 8 bases and 1 base, in that order; junction bases with no gene match: 4. CDR1 is MDHEN and CDR2 is SYDVKM in the germline V gene. The CDR3 extends over 13 amino acids. This CDR3 is CASDREGNTEAFF. The CDR3 DNA is TGTGCCAGCGACAGGGAGGGGAACACTGAAGCTTTCTTT.

This rearrangement joins TRBV6-6 to TRBJ2-5, with 9 bases identical to TRBD2. CDR1 and CDR2 (germline): MNHNY, SVGAGI (reference sequence). This CDR3 has 15 amino acids. The trim removed 2 bases at V and 1 base at J, leaving 2 bases unmatched. DNA for the CDR3: TGTGCCAGCAGTTACGTGCGGGGGGGCCAAGAGACCCAGTACTTC. It specifies CASSYVRGGQETQYF.

This clonotype was counted between two and nine times. The chain carries TRBV7-9 and TRBJ2-5; 11 positions agree with TRBD2. The CDR3 has 16 residues. Germline values: CDR1 SEHNR, CDR2 FQNEAQ (reference sequence). The ends lost 4 bases at V and 1 base at J; junction bases unmatched: 5. CDR3 DNA: TGTGCCAGCAGCTCGGGACTAGCGGAGATCCAAGAGACCCAGTACTTC. Translating it yields CASSSGLAEIQETQYF.

The CDR3 spells CASSYGGGSDTQYF. DNA for the CDR3: TGTGCCAGCAGCTATGGGGGGGGCTCAGATACGCAGTATTTT. V and J are TRBV7-9 and TRBJ2-3, with D possibly TRBD2 on 7 matching bases. Germline-derived CDR1 and CDR2 are SEHNR and FQNEAQ (reference sequence). V lost 4 bases, J lost 4 bases, and 12 bases lay in between. The CDR3 totals 14 residues.

This clonotype has a count of ten or more. The chain couples TRBV5-5 to TRBJ2-2; 7 bases align to TRBD1. V trimming: 0 bases; J trimming: 3 bases; junction bases outside the gene matches: 14. The V gene's germline CDR1 is SGHKS and CDR2 YYEKEE (reference sequence). The CDR3 sequence is 19 residues long. CDR3 amino acids: CASSLGRIHWGQHTGELFF. CDR3 sequence (DNA): TGTGCCAGCAGCTTGGGACGCATTCACTGGGGACAGCACACCGGGGAGCTGTTTTTT.

This clonotype was picked up a small number of times. V gene TRBV7-2 combines with J gene TRBJ2-7; TRBD2 agrees at 9 bases. Germline loops: CDR1 SGHTA, CDR2 FQGNSA. The CDR3 runs to 13 residues. V lost 4 bases, J lost 5 bases, and 3 bases stayed unmatched. The CDR3 spells CASSWRGGDEQYF. The CDR3, as DNA: TGTGCCAGCAGCTGGCGGGGGGGCGACGAGCAGTACTTC.

This clonotype has a handful of counts. J is TRBJ2-1 and V is TRBV7-6, with TRBD2 matching 9 bases. The CDR3 loop spans 14 amino acids. CDR1 SGHVS and CDR2 FNYEAQ come from the germline V gene. The V segment lost 1 base and the J segment 10 bases; nucleotides outside the gene matches: 5. CDR3 bases: TGTGCCAGCAGCTTAGGGAGCGGGGGGCCCGAGCAGTTCTTC. It translates to CASSLGSGGPEQFF. The full variable domain, its missing parts supplied by reference TRBV7-6 and TRBJ2-1, is GAGVSQSPRYKVTKRGQDVALRCDPISGHVSLYWYRQALGQGPEFLTYFNYEAQQDKSGLPNDRFSAERPEGSISTLTIQRTEQRDSAMYRCASSLGSGGPEQFFGPGTRLTVL.

This chain joins TRBV12-3 or TRBV12-4 and TRBJ1-1; D remains unclear. The CDR3 is made up of 13 amino acids. V was pared by 2 bases and J by 1 base, with 5 bases between. CDR3 residues: CASSLHPNTEAFF. The CDR3 DNA reads TGTGCCAGCAGTTTACATCCGAACACTGAAGCTTTCTTT.

V is TRBV6-2 or TRBV6-3 and J is TRBJ1-1; TRBD1 might be the D (5 bases). Germline CDR1 MNHEY, CDR2 SVGEGT. The CDR3 spans 16 residues. Trimming took off 6 bases at V and 1 base at J, with 18 bases between the two ends. The CDR3 loop is CASSHIQGFQNTEAFF. Written as DNA, the CDR3 is TGTGCCAGCAGCCATATTCAGGGATTTCAGAACACTGAAGCTTTCTTT.

Only a few counts were recorded for this clonotype. The rearrangement joins TRBV4-2 to TRBJ2-7; D is possibly TRBD1 (6 bases). There are 15 residues in the CDR3. Trimming removed 3 bases from V and 3 bases from J, with 15 bases in between. Germline V gene sequence: CDR1 LGHNA, CDR2 YNFKEQ. CDR3 sequence (DNA): TGTGCCAGCAGCCACGATTTAACAGGGCACTACGAGCAGTACTTC. It yields the protein CASSHDLTGHYEQYF.